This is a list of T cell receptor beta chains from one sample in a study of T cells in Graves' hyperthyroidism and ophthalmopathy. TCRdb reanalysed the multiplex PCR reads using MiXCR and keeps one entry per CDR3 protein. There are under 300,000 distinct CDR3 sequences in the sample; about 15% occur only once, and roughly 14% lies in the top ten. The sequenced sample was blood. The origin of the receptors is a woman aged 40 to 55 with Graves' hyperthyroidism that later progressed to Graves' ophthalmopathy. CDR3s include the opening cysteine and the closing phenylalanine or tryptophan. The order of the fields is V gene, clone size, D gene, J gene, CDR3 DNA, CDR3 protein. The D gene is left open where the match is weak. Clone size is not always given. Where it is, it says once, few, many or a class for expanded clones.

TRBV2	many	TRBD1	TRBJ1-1	TGTGCCAGCAGTGAGCAGGGGGGGGTATCGTCTGAAGCTTTCTTT	CASSEQGGVSSEAFF
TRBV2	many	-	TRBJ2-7	TGTGCCAGCACCGAAAGGGGAAGACATGGGTACGAGCAGTACTTC	CASTERGRHGYEQYF
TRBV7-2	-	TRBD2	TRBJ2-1	TGTGCCAGCAGCTTAGTGGGAATAGCGGGGCCCCACAATGAGCAGTTCTTC	CASSLVGIAGPHNEQFF
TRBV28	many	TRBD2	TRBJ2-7	TGTGCCAGCAGTTTAGGACTAGCGGGAGGGCAAGAGCAGTACTTC	CASSLGLAGGQEQYF
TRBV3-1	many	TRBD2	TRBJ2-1	TGTGCCAGCAGCCAATATCTAGCGGGAGATGAGCAGTTCTTC	CASSQYLAGDEQFF
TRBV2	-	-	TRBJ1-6	TGTGCCAGCACTGTTTGGACAGATAATTCACCCCTCCACTTT	CASTVWTDNSPLHF
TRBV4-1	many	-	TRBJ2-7	TGCGCCAGCAGCCAAGATCGGGACGAGCAGTACTTC	CASSQDRDEQYF
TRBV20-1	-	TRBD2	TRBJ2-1	TGCAGTGCTAGGTGGGCGGGAGGGAGGGATGAGCAGTTCTTC	CSARWAGGRDEQFF
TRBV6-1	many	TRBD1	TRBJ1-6	TGTGCCAGCAGCCGCTCCGGGACAGGTGATTCACCCCTCCACTTT	CASSRSGTGDSPLHF
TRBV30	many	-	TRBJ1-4	TGTGCCTATACAGCAACAACTAATGAAAAACTGTTTTTT	CAYTATTNEKLFF
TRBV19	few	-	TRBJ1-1	TGTGCCAGTAGTCCCTGGACTCTGAACACTGAAGCTTTCTTT	CASSPWTLNTEAFF
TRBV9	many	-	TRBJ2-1	TGTGCCAGCAGCGACTTGGGGGTGGCCTACAATGAGCAGTTCTTC	CASSDLGVAYNEQFF
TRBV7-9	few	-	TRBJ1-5	TGTGCCAGCAGCTTAGGGGACTTCAGCACCTATCAGCCCCAGCATTTT	CASSLGDFSTYQPQHF
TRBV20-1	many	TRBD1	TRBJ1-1	TGCAGTGCTGCAGGGGGCGCGTTCACTGAAGCTTTCTTT	CSAAGGAFTEAFF
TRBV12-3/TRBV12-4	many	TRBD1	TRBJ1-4	TGTGCCAGCAGTCGGGACAGGGTTGAAAAACTGTTTTTT	CASSRDRVEKLFF
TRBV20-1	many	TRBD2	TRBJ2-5	TGCAGTGCCACCATAGCGGGAGGGCAGGAGACCCAGTACTTC	CSATIAGGQETQYF
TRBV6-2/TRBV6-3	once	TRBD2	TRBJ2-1	TGTGCCAGCACCAAACTAGCGGGGAGCTACAATGAGCAGTTCTTC	CASTKLAGSYNEQFF
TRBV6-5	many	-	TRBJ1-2	TGTGCCAGCAGTTACCGGGACCTTTATGGCTACACCTTC	CASSYRDLYGYTF
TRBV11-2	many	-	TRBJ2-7	TGTGCCAGCAGCCTATTGGCGTCAAGGCCCTACGAGCAGTACTTC	CASSLLASRPYEQYF
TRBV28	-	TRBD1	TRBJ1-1	TGTGCCAGCAGAGGACAGGGGGGAGACACTGAAGCTTTCTTT	CASRGQGGDTEAFF
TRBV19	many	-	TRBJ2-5	TGTGCCAGTAGTATCCGGGACCCATTGGAGACCCAGTACTTC	CASSIRDPLETQYF
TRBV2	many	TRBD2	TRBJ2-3	TGTGCCAGCACGCGAGGCCGGTTTCTAGCGGGAGGCCCTAGCACAGATACGCAGTATTTT	CASTRGRFLAGGPSTDTQYF
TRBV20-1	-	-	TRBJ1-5	TGCAGTGCTAAGGGAGGATATGGTCAGCCCCAGCATTTT	CSAKGGYGQPQHF
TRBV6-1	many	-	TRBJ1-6	TGTGCCAGCAGAGACGGAGTCTATAATTCACCCCTCCACTTT	CASRDGVYNSPLHF
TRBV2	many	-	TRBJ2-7	TGTGCCAGCACCTTGACTAGATACGAGCAGTACTTC	CASTLTRYEQYF
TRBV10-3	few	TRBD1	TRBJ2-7	TGTGCCATCAGACAGGGGGCTAACGAGCAGTACTTC	CAIRQGANEQYF
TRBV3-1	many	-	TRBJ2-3	TGTGCCAGCAGCTCTGACGGTACTAGCACAGATACGCAGTATTTT	CASSSDGTSTDTQYF
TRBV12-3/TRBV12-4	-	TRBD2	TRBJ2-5	TGTGCCAGTAAAGCGGGAGGGGTACAAGAGACTCAGTACTTC	CASKAGGVQETQYF
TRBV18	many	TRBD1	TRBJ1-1	TGTGCCAGCTCACCGGACAGGGGGAAAACTGAAGCTTTCTTT	CASSPDRGKTEAFF
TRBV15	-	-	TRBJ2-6	TGTGCCACCAGCAGACTATACCCGGGACTCGCGGGGGCCAACGTCCTGACTTTC	CATSRLYPGLAGANVLTF
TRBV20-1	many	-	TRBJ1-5	TGCAGTGCTAGGCGGATAACCGGGGGCAATCAGCCCCAGCATTTT	CSARRITGGNQPQHF
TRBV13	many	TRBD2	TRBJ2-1	TGTGCCAGCGGCGGGAGGTTGAGCTCCTACAATGAGCAGTTCTTC	CASGGRLSSYNEQFF